This is a list of T cell receptor beta chains from one sample in a study of cytomegalovirus exposure and HLA in healthy donors. Some clones are missing from TCRdb's copy, which holds only in-frame ones; the method was immunoSEQ multiplex PCR. The profile covers more than 90,000 clones, with around 74% appearing a single time and roughly 7.1% taken by the ten largest. Sequencing was carried out using PBMCs. These receptors came from a man aged 35 to 55 in good health and CMV-seropositive. The CDR3 runs from the conserved cysteine through the conserved F or W. The order of the fields is J gene, V gene, D gene, clone size, CDR3 protein, CDR3 DNA. The D gene is left open where the match is weak. Size is omitted from some rows. Given values are once, few, many or a class for expanded clones.

J: TRBJ2-7; V: TRBV6-4; D: -; size: -; CDR3: CASSDSKPAGPDPYEQYF; DNA: TGTGCCAGCAGTGATTCCAAACCGGCTGGGCCAGACCCCTACGAGCAGTACTTC
J: TRBJ2-2; V: TRBV7-7; D: TRBD2; size: -; CDR3: CASSASTSGRGELFF; DNA: TGTGCTAGCAGCGCGTCGACTAGCGGGAGAGGGGAGCTGTTTTTT
J: TRBJ1-2; V: TRBV11-2; D: -; size: -; CDR3: CASSLDPRLNGYTF; DNA: TGTGCCAGCAGCTTAGATCCGCGACTCAATGGCTACACCTTC
J: TRBJ2-7; V: TRBV28; D: -; size: -; CDR3: CASSYPGQSYEQYF; DNA: TGTGCCAGCAGTTATCCGGGACAAAGCTACGAGCAGTACTTC
J: TRBJ2-5; V: TRBV15; D: TRBD1; size: -; CDR3: CATSRGVQGVQETQYF; DNA: TGTGCCACCAGCAGAGGGGTTCAGGGGGTCCAAGAGACCCAGTACTTC
J: TRBJ1-5; V: TRBV19; D: -; size: -; CDR3: CASSKMGGAVGNQPQHF; DNA: TGTGCCAGTAGTAAAATGGGGGGGGCAGTGGGCAATCAGCCCCAGCATTTT
J: TRBJ2-1; V: TRBV13; D: -; size: -; CDR3: CASSLAPTHEQFF; DNA: TGTGCCAGCAGCTTAGCCCCTACTCATGAGCAGTTCTTC
J: TRBJ1-2; V: TRBV27; D: -; size: -; CDR3: CASSFPPGEGGYTF; DNA: TGTGCCAGCAGTTTCCCCCCAGGGGAGGGTGGCTACACCTTC
J: TRBJ1-1; V: TRBV18; D: -; size: -; CDR3: CASSRQGLNTEAFF; DNA: TGTGCCAGCTCACGGCAGGGGTTGAACACTGAAGCTTTCTTT
J: TRBJ1-2; V: TRBV29-1; D: -; size: -; CDR3: CSVEEGTYGYTF; DNA: TGCAGCGTTGAGGAGGGGACGTATGGCTACACCTTC
J: TRBJ2-1; V: TRBV5-4; D: TRBD2; size: -; CDR3: CASSLVSGRAGEQFF; DNA: TGTGCCAGCAGCTTGGTCAGCGGGAGGGCCGGGGAGCAGTTCTTC
J: TRBJ1-1; V: TRBV19; D: -; size: -; CDR3: CASSVQLNTEAFF; DNA: TGTGCCAGTAGTGTCCAGTTGAACACTGAAGCTTTCTTT
J: TRBJ2-3; V: TRBV7-2; D: TRBD2; size: once; CDR3: CASSQLASTDTQYF; DNA: TGTGCCAGCAGCCAACTAGCGAGCACAGATACGCAGTATTTT
J: TRBJ2-2; V: TRBV6-1; D: TRBD1; size: -; CDR3: CASSEGSNRGSWGTGELFF; DNA: TGTGCCAGCAGTGAAGGGAGCAACAGGGGCTCTTGGGGAACCGGGGAGCTGTTTTTT
J: TRBJ1-2; V: TRBV18; D: TRBD1; size: few; CDR3: CASSRPDRVDGYTF; DNA: TGTGCCAGCTCACGACCCGACAGGGTGGATGGCTACACCTTC
J: TRBJ2-7; V: TRBV4-1; D: -; size: few; CDR3: CASSPQGGAGRVDEQYF; DNA: TGCGCCAGCAGCCCCCAGGGGGGTGCCGGGAGGGTCGACGAGCAGTACTTC
J: TRBJ2-7; V: TRBV28; D: -; size: -; CDR3: CASSLTEGKYF; DNA: TGTGCCAGCAGTTTAACGGAGGGAAAGTACTTC
J: TRBJ2-1; V: TRBV14; D: -; size: -; CDR3: CASSQGRVNEQFF; DNA: TGTGCCAGCAGCCAAGGCAGGGTCAATGAGCAGTTCTTC
J: TRBJ2-1; V: TRBV7-9; D: TRBD1; size: -; CDR3: CASSPGQGKWNEQFF; DNA: TGTGCCAGCAGCCCCGGACAGGGTAAATGGAATGAGCAGTTCTTC
J: TRBJ2-7; V: TRBV6-6; D: -; size: -; CDR3: CASSTDRPYYEQYF; DNA: TGTGCCAGCAGCACCGACAGGCCGTACTACGAGCAGTACTTC